The 18 T cell receptor beta chains listed next were all sequenced from one sample in a study of blood T cells in healthy people across ages. Together with a sample-barcoded 5' primer, a J-beta primer mix was included in a second PCR lasting 7 to 11 cycles. TCRdb re-analysed the 5' RACE reads in MiXCR, keeping a single row per CDR3 protein. The sample contains around 1.7 million distinct CDR3 sequences, 28% of which appear only once. The source material was blood. The receptors here all came from a woman aged 30 to 39 in good health.

Regarding this clonotype: Given a much more abundant clone one base away, this may be a read error. The rearrangement uses TRBV6-5 and TRBJ2-7; 13 nucleotides match TRBD2. Trimming at V came to 3 bases and at J to 4 bases, leaving 3 bases not matched to a gene. The CDR3 has 15 amino acids. Germline CDR1 and CDR2: MNHEY and SVGAGI. CDR3 protein: CASSYALAGGYEQYF. The CDR3 nucleotides are TGTGCCAGCAGTTATGCACTAGCGGGGGGGTACGAGCAGTACTTC.

The chain recombines TRBV5-1 with TRBJ1-2; D unresolved. CDR1 is SGHRS and CDR2 is YFSETQ in the germline V gene. This CDR3 has 14 residues. V lost 2 bases, J lost 5 bases, and 13 bases lay in between. The CDR3: CASSLTTSSYGYTF. The CDR3 bases are TGCGCCAGCAGCTTAACGACATCCTCGTATGGCTACACCTTC.

This clonotype was detected once. Being one base from a much bigger clone, this may be a read error. The CDR3 bases are TGCGCCAGCAGGGAGGGAGTAGAGCAGTACTTC. Amino acids: CASREGVEQYF. The chain uses TRBV10-2 and TRBJ2-7; the D gene is possibly TRBD2 (6 bases). The germline CDR1 and CDR2 sequences are WSHSY and SAAADI. V gave up 6 bases and J gave up 7 bases, with 10 bases separating them. The CDR3 runs to 11 residues.

The gene calls are TRBV3-1 and TRBJ1-2; tentatively, D is TRBD1 (5 bases). V was shortened by 0 bases and J by 2 bases, with 13 bases between the two germline ends. Germline V gene data show CDR1 as LGHDT and CDR2 as YNNKEL (reference sequence). The CDR3 sequence is 16 residues long. The CDR3 nucleotides read TGTGCCAGCAGCCAAGATTTACAGGCAAGCAACTATGGCTACACCTTC. Its protein product is CASSQDLQASNYGYTF.

The chain combines TRBV20-1 with TRBJ2-2, with 10 bases matching TRBD2. Trimming removed 0 bases from V and 8 bases from J; junction bases left unmatched: 6. CDR1 and CDR2 from the germline V gene are DFQATT and SNEGSKA (reference sequence). CDR3 length: 15 residues. In nucleotides, the CDR3 is TGCAGTGCTAGAGATTCTAGCGGGAGTGGTGGGGAGCTGTTTTTT. It translates to CSARDSSGSGGELFF.

Points on this clonotype: Since a much larger clone is just one base distant, this may be a read error. This rearrangement joins TRBV7-2 to TRBJ2-1; unclear D gene. Germline CDR1 is SGHTA and CDR2 is FQGNSA. CDR3 size: 13 residues. CDR3 protein: CARSALNRDEQFF. CDR3 coding DNA: TGTGCCCGCAGCGCCTTGAATCGAGATGAGCAGTTCTTC.

This clonotype appeared a few times. The CDR3 nucleotides read TGTGCCAGCACCCTGGAAGCAGATACGCAGTATTTT. Its translation is CASTLEADTQYF. The V and J genes are TRBV5-5 and TRBJ2-3, with unresolved D. This CDR3 contains 12 residues. V dropped 6 bases and J dropped 4 bases, with 9 bases sitting between them. CDR1 and CDR2 (germline): SGHKS, YYEKEE (reference sequence).

This chain links TRBV27 with TRBJ2-1; the D is unclear. Germline CDR1 and CDR2: MNHEY and SMNVEV (reference sequence). V was pared by 5 bases and J by 5 bases, with 19 bases between. The CDR3 length is 16 residues. The CDR3 nucleotides are TGTGCCAGCAGTCCTGAACCGCGGATTTTTAACAATGAGCAGTTCTTC. Encoded protein: CASSPEPRIFNNEQFF.

The chain carries TRBV7-6 and TRBJ1-4; the D is unclear. V lost 5 bases and J 8 bases, leaving 21 bases between the germline ends. CDR1 and CDR2 (germline): SGHVS, FNYEAQ. The length of the CDR3 is 16 residues. In DNA form, the CDR3 reads TGTGCCAGCAGCCCCGCGAGGTTCGGGCTTCGGGAAAAACTGTTTTTT. The encoded protein is CASSPARFGLREKLFF.

This clonotype was counted at least ten times. This chain connects TRBV5-6 to TRBJ2-1; D is undetermined. V lost 4 bases to trimming and J lost 5 bases, with 10 bases between them. From germline, CDR1 is SGHDT and CDR2 YYEEEE. The CDR3 totals 13 residues. As DNA, the CDR3 is TGTGCCAGCAGCGGACCGGACGACAATGAGCAGTTCTTC. It is translated as CASSGPDDNEQFF.

This clonotype was recorded many times. The chain links TRBV12-3 or TRBV12-4 to TRBJ2-5, with D possibly matching TRBD2 (6 bases). Trimming shortened V by 2 bases and J by 4 bases, and 14 bases separated the two germline ends. The CDR3 covers 15 residues. The chain's CDR3 is CASSLREATRETQYF. CDR3 DNA sequence: TGTGCCAGCAGTTTAAGGGAGGCGACGAGAGAGACCCAGTACTTC.

This chain connects TRBV7-2 to TRBJ2-7, with TRBD2 as a possible D gene (7 bases). V lost 5 bases and J lost 2, with 22 bases in between. Looked up from germline, CDR1 is SGHTA and CDR2 is FQGNSA. The CDR3 runs to 17 residues. The DNA of the CDR3 is TGTGCCAGCAGCATCTCGTTCACAGGCGGGGGCACCTACGAGCAGTACTTC. It specifies CASSISFTGGGTYEQYF.

This clonotype was seen a handful of times. The chain carries TRBV5-6 and TRBJ2-3; TRBD1 agrees at 10 bases. The V and J ends lost 4 bases and 5 bases, in that order; junction bases with no gene match: 4. Germline V gene sequence: CDR1 SGHDT, CDR2 YYEEEE. The CDR3 spans 14 residues. This chain's CDR3 is CASSDGTGEDTQYF. Written as DNA, the CDR3 is TGTGCCAGCAGCGATGGGACAGGGGAAGATACGCAGTATTTT.

This clonotype was detected only a few times. This sequence joins TRBV7-2 and TRBJ2-7; 10 bases match TRBD2. With V trimmed by 5 bases and J by 5 bases, 9 bases remained unmatched. CDR3 length equals 15 residues. Germline V gene lookup returns CDR1 SGHTA and CDR2 FQGNSA. The CDR3 reads CASSPESSGRDEQYF. Written as DNA, the CDR3 is TGTGCCAGCAGCCCAGAGTCTAGCGGGAGAGACGAGCAGTACTTC.

The sample holds one count of this clonotype. This chain uses TRBV5-4 with TRBJ2-4, with TRBD2 as a possible D gene (5 bases). V dropped 3 bases and J dropped 4 bases, with 11 bases sitting between them. Germline V gene data show CDR1 as SGHNT and CDR2 as YYREEE (reference sequence). The CDR3 totals 14 residues. The CDR3 spells CASSSAGGKNIQYF. CDR3 nucleotides: TGTGCCAGCAGCTCTGCTGGCGGGAAAAACATTCAGTACTTC.

The chain joins TRBV9 to TRBJ1-1; TRBD1 matches 7 bases. Trimming took 0 bases from V and 6 from J; bases not matched to a gene: 8. Germline CDR1 and CDR2: SGDLS and YYNGEE. This CDR3 spans 15 amino acids. The DNA of the CDR3 is TGTGCCAGCAGCGTAGAGACAGGGCCCTACGCTGAAGCTTTCTTT. Encoded protein: CASSVETGPYAEAFF.

The V call is TRBV7-2, the J call TRBJ2-5, with D possibly TRBD2 on 6 matching bases. Trimming removed 3 bases at V and 5 bases at J, with 13 bases between. The CDR3 length is 14 residues. Germline values: CDR1 SGHTA, CDR2 FQGNSA. This chain's CDR3 is CASSFAGFGETQYF. DNA of the CDR3: TGTGCCAGCAGCTTTGCGGGATTCGGCGAGACCCAGTACTTC.

This clonotype was detected a few times. The rearrangement uses TRBV12-5 and TRBJ2-7, with D maybe TRBD2 (5 bases). Trimming left V 1 base short and J 3 bases short, with 10 bases between. The V gene's germline CDR1 is LGHNT and CDR2 FRNRAP. CDR3 length: 14 amino acids. Here the CDR3 DNA reads TGTGCTAGTGGTTTGGGGACTCAAGACTACGAGCAGTACTTC. Amino acid sequence: CASGLGTQDYEQYF.